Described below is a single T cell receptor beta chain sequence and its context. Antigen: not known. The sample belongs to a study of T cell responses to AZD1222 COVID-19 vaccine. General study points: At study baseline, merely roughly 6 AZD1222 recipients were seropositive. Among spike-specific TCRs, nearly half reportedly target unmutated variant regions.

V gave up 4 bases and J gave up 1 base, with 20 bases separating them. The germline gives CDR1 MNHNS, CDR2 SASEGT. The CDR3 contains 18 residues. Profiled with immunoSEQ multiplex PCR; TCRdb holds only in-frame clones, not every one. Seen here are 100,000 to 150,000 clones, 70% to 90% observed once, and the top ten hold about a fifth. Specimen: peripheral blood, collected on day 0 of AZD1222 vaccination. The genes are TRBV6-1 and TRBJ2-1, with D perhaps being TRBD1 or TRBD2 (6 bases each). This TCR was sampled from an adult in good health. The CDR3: CASSARRGGRRSYNEQFF. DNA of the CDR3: TGTGCCAGCAGTGCCCGGAGAGGGGGGCGTAGGTCCTACAATGAGCAGTTCTTC.